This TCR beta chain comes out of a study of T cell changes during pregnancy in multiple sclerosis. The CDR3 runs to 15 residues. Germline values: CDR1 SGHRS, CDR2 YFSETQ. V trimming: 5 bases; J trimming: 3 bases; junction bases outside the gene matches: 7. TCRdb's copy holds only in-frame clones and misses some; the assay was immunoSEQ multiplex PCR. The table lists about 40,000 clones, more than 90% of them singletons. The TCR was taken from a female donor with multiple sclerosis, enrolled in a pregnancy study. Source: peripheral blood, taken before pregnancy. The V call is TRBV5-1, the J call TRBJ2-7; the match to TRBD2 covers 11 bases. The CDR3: CASSSSGRTDYEQYF. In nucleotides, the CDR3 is TGCGCCAGCAGTTCTAGCGGGAGGACCGACTACGAGCAGTACTTC.